Each of the 20 T cell receptor beta chains below was sequenced from the same sample in a study of metastatic and nonmetastatic thyroid tumors. Via MiXCR, TCRdb re-called the PCR reads. The table includes 70,000 or so clones, 13% to 15% detected once. The entire patient cohort was treatment-naive prior to thyroid surgery. Sequencing used blood. These receptor sequences come from a male donor with papillary thyroid cancer or a benign thyroid nodule (not recorded which). Some clones in this sample may be carry-over from other donors' samples.

The sample holds a few counts of this clone. V and J are TRBV25-1 and TRBJ2-5; the D is unclear. CDR3 length equals 11 residues. Germline CDR1 is MGHDK and CDR2 is SYGVNS. Trimming took 1 base from V and 4 from J, leaving 1 base between them. Here the CDR3 DNA reads TGTGCCAGCAGTGAATCAGAGACCCAGTACTTC. Translated, it gives CASSESETQYF.

This clone was detected ten times or more. V usage is TRBV10-3 and J usage is TRBJ1-5; D unclear. The CDR3 has 14 residues. Per germline, CDR1 ENHRY and CDR2 SYGVKD. Between the trimmed V and J ends, which lost 4 bases and 5 bases, there was a span of 12 bases. CDR3 nucleotide sequence: TGTGCCATCAGTGGTGGGATGAGCGATCAGCCCCAGCATTTT. Its protein product is CAISGGMSDQPQHF.

This clone was observed at least ten times. This chain connects TRBV6-5 to TRBJ2-2; D uncertain. The V gene's germline CDR1 is MNHEY and CDR2 SVGAGI. This CDR3 spans 13 amino acids. V was trimmed by 0 bases and J by 5 bases, leaving 4 bases between them. The CDR3 is CASSYSATGELFF. The CDR3 DNA follows: TGTGCCAGCAGTTACTCGGCTACCGGGGAGCTGTTTTTT.

This clone was recorded many times. The chain carries TRBV6-2 or TRBV6-3 and TRBJ2-7; possible D gene TRBD2, 5 bases. Germline values: CDR1 MNHEY, CDR2 SVGEGT. CDR3 length: 14 amino acids. Between the trimmed V and J ends, which lost 5 bases and 2 bases, there was a span of 13 bases. CDR3 DNA: TGTGCCAGCAGTCACCCTGACGGGACCTACGAGCAGTACTTC. Protein product: CASSHPDGTYEQYF.

This clone has a count of ten or more. The V call is TRBV7-8, the J call TRBJ1-1; D gene uncertain. The CDR3 spans 14 residues. Germline CDR1 and CDR2: SGHVS and FQNEAQ. With 1 base removed from V and 1 base from J, the gap between germline ends came to 7 bases. CDR3 residues: CASSLVAGNTEAFF. The DNA of the CDR3 is TGTGCCAGCAGCTTAGTAGCCGGGAACACTGAAGCTTTCTTT.

This clone has more than one count but fewer than ten. This chain joins TRBV13 and TRBJ2-7; no reliable D call. V lost 5 bases, J lost 6 bases, and 11 bases lay in between. Germline V CDR1 and CDR2: PRHDT, FYEKMQ (reference sequence). The CDR3 covers 12 residues. CDR3 in DNA: TGTGCCAGCAGCCGCTACCAAGGCGAGCAGTACTTC. It codes for CASSRYQGEQYF.

This clone was detected ten times or more. The gene calls are TRBV11-2 and TRBJ2-1, with 10 positions matching TRBD2. Germline values: CDR1 SGHAT, CDR2 FQNNGV. This CDR3 region has 16 residues. V lost 4 bases, J lost 4 bases, and 7 bases stayed unmatched. In DNA, the CDR3 is TGTGCCAGCAGCTCCATAAGCGGGAGGGGATACAATGAGCAGTTCTTC. Amino acid sequence: CASSSISGRGYNEQFF.

The chain recombines TRBV10-2 with TRBJ2-2; D is unclear. Germline lookup yields CDR1 WSHSY and CDR2 SAAADI. CDR3 length equals 13 residues. Trimming left V 3 bases short and J 4 bases short, with 6 bases between. The chain's CDR3 is CASSDTTTGELFF. In DNA, the CDR3 is TGCGCCAGCAGTGACACCACCACCGGGGAGCTGTTTTTT.

This clone was recorded at least ten times. The genes are TRBV7-9 and TRBJ1-4; TRBD1 might be the D (6 bases). The CDR3 runs to 17 residues. The V gene lost 7 bases and the J gene lost 8 bases, with 26 bases spanning the gap. In germline, CDR1 is SEHNR, CDR2 FQNEAQ (reference sequence). CDR3 bases: TGTGCCAGCACTCACGGGGGAGGGACACCCGAGAAGGAAAAACTGTTTTTT. It translates to CASTHGGGTPEKEKLFF.

This chain joins TRBV20-1 and TRBJ2-7, with D perhaps matching TRBD2 (5 bases). This CDR3 has 11 amino acids. Germline V gene sequence: CDR1 DFQATT, CDR2 SNEGSKA (reference sequence). The DNA of the CDR3 is TGCATCGCTACCCGAGAGGGCGAGCAGTACGTC. Residues: CIATREGEQYV.

This clone was detected a few times. The chain has TRBV11-2 and TRBJ1-1; a possible D gene is TRBD1 (6 bases). Looked up from germline, CDR1 is SGHAT and CDR2 is FQNNGV. The CDR3 is made up of 16 amino acids. Trimming left V 1 base short and J 0 bases short, with 12 bases between. This CDR3 is CASSLVQGSVNTEAFF. The CDR3 coding sequence is TGTGCCAGCAGCTTAGTCCAGGGGTCGGTGAACACTGAAGCTTTCTTT.

This clone occurred many times. This rearrangement joins TRBV4-3 to TRBJ2-6; D ambiguous. This CDR3 region has 16 residues. The germline V gene has CDR1 LGHNA and CDR2 YSLEER. The V end was cut by 0 bases, the J end by 0 bases, with 6 bases between. CDR3: CASSQEGNSGANVLTF. DNA for the CDR3: TGCGCCAGCAGCCAAGAAGGGAACTCTGGGGCCAACGTCCTGACTTTC.

Many counts were recorded for this clone. The chain has TRBV7-9 and TRBJ2-7; 7 positions match TRBD1. Germline trimming cut 1 base from V and 7 bases from J; bases unmatched to any gene: 7. The CDR3 consists of 14 residues. Germline V CDR1 and CDR2: SEHNR, FQNEAQ (reference sequence). The CDR3 DNA sequence: TGTGCCAGCAGCTTAGGGACAGGTCTTAGGGAGCAGTACTTC. The encoded protein is CASSLGTGLREQYF.

This clone was recorded many times. The J gene is TRBJ2-3, the V gene TRBV9, with 8 bases fitting TRBD2. The CDR3 is 15 residues long. The V gene's germline CDR1 is SGDLS and CDR2 YYNGEE. The V segment lost 2 bases and the J segment 0 bases; nucleotides outside the gene matches: 2. The CDR3 coding sequence is TGTGCCAGCAGCGTCCCTAGCGGGAGCACAGATACGCAGTATTTT. Its protein is CASSVPSGSTDTQYF.

This chain links TRBV5-1 with TRBJ2-3; 12 bases line up with TRBD2. CDR1 SGHRS and CDR2 YFSETQ come from the germline V gene. CDR3 length equals 19 residues. V lost 0 bases, J lost 4 bases, and 12 bases stayed unmatched. CDR3 sequence (DNA): TGCGCCAGCAGCTTGGGACTAGCGGGAGTGATATCTGTTTCAGATACGCAGTATTTT. Translated, it gives CASSLGLAGVISVSDTQYF.

To note about this clone: At one of its ends the junction is not consistent with the germline gene, which may arise from a read error. The rearrangement joins TRBV14 to TRBJ1-6, with D tentatively TRBD1 (6 bases). CDR3 length: 15 amino acids. Germline V gives CDR1 SGHDN, CDR2 FVKESK. The CDR3 protein is CASSRSAGHLSPLNF. The CDR3 DNA sequence: TGTGCCAGCAGCCGATCAGCGGGACATTTGTCACCCCTCAACTTT.

As regards this clone: A much more abundant neighbour one base away suggests this may be a read error. The chain uses TRBV7-6 and TRBJ2-1, with D perhaps TRBD2 (6 bases). Trimming took 2 bases from V and 2 from J, leaving 10 bases between them. CDR1 and CDR2 from the germline V gene are SGHVS and FNYEAQ. The CDR3 has 15 amino acids. The CDR3 DNA reads TGTGCCAGCAGCTTATCCGGGAGCCCCTACAATGAGCAGTTCTTC. The encoded protein is CASSLSGSPYNEQFF.

About this clone itself: This clone may be a read error of a much larger clone one base away. V gene TRBV6-4 combines with J gene TRBJ2-2, with D hard to call. Per germline, CDR1 MRHNA and CDR2 SNTAGT. The CDR3 is 13 residues long. In DNA form, the CDR3 reads TGTGCCAGCAGTTGGACGAACACCGAGGAGCTGTTTTTT. It specifies CASSWTNTEELFF.

The rearrangement joins TRBV27 to TRBJ2-7; TRBD2 aligns across 9 bases. This CDR3 spans 15 amino acids. Looked up from germline, CDR1 is MNHEY and CDR2 is SMNVEV (reference sequence). The V gene end was trimmed by 10 bases and the J gene end by 5 bases; junction bases not matched to a gene: 15. This CDR3 reads CATLPGASGAHEQYF. The CDR3 DNA reads TGTGCCACCCTCCCAGGTGCTAGCGGGGCACACGAGCAGTACTTC.

A few counts support this clone. As the CDR3 is not closed by the conserved phenylalanine or tryptophan, this likely results from a read error. The chain is built from TRBV6-1 and TRBJ2-1, with TRBD2 matching over 11 bases. This CDR3 region has 14 residues. Germline V gene sequence: CDR1 MNHNS, CDR2 SASEGT. V trimming: 5 bases; J trimming: 9 bases; junction bases outside the gene matches: 6. The CDR3 nucleotides read TGTGCCAGCAGTCTTAGCGGGAGGGGAGGTGAGCAGTTCCTC. Protein product: CASSLSGRGGEQFL.